This TCR beta chain was observed in a study of T-cell memory formation after mild COVID-19. As to this clonotype: Its antigen is still unknown.

Findings of the study overall: What remained unconfirmed was the SARS-CoV-2 specificity of second-wave clones peaking on day 37. CD4+ contracting clones were found mainly in CM and EM, and CD8+ ones in EMRA. Contracting clones from day 15 to 85 showed balanced CD4/CD8; later expanders favored CD4+.

V lost 3 bases and J lost 0; bases outside the gene matches: 8. This CDR3 comprises 16 residues. Germline assignment: CDR1 SNHLY and CDR2 FYNNEI. A 5'RACE reaction primed in the constant segment made cDNA libraries of TCR alpha and TCR beta, and these carried sample barcodes and UMIs. TCRdb fed the 5' RACE reads into MiXCR, producing one record per CDR3 protein. The table lists a few hundred thousand distinct CDR3 sequences, around 27% of them singletons. Material for sequencing was PBMCs or a T cell subset sorted from them (not recorded which). This chain joins TRBV2 and TRBJ2-7; 7 nucleotides agree with TRBD2. The TCR was taken from an adult woman who had mild COVID-19 (a few samples of this study predate the infection). Cell type and time point are not known. The CDR3 DNA sequence: TGTGCCAGCAGTGACCGAACTAGCGCCTTCTCCTACGAGCAGTACTTC. Protein: CASSDRTSAFSYEQYF.